One sample yielded the 11 T cell receptor beta chains listed below, sequenced in a study of T cells after yellow fever vaccination. A single record per CDR3 protein comes from TCRdb applying MiXCR to the 5' RACE reads. The table has 450,000 to 650,000 distinct CDR3 sequences, approximately 13% seen once; the top ten hold over 13%. The sample consisted of PBMCs, taken on the day of the yellow fever booster vaccination. The receptors shown here come from a man aged 25 to 45 who received the YFV17D yellow fever vaccine.

A remark on this clonotype: This may arise from a read error, as a much more abundant clone is one base away. The CDR3 DNA reads as TGTGCCAACAGTGACCCGGGACAAGCCTCTGACGAGCAGTACTTC. This translates into CANSDPGQASDEQYF. V is TRBV24-1 and J is TRBJ2-7; a weak D match, TRBD1 (6 bases). Germline assignment: CDR1 KGHDR and CDR2 SFDVKD. There are 15 residues in the CDR3.

The rearrangement joins TRBV29-1 to TRBJ2-7, with TRBD2 identical over 7 bases. Trimming cost V 3 bases and J 11 bases; bases outside gene matches: 4. CDR3 size: 10 residues. Germline values: CDR1 SQVTM, CDR2 ANQGSEA. CDR3 residues: CSVDGGVEYF. CDR3 sequence (DNA): TGCAGCGTTGATGGGGGGGTAGAGTACTTC.

In its sample, this clonotype was seen a few times. The chain couples TRBV7-2 to TRBJ2-1; D is ambiguous. With 7 bases removed from V and 6 bases from J, the gap between germline ends came to 13 bases. CDR3 length: 13 amino acids. Per germline, CDR1 SGHTA and CDR2 FQGNSA. The CDR3 region is CASNPGWVNEQFF. The CDR3, as DNA: TGTGCCAGCAACCCAGGTTGGGTCAATGAGCAGTTCTTC.

The chain employs TRBV20-1 and TRBJ2-3; D possibly corresponds to TRBD2 (6 bases). The V end was cut by 5 bases, the J end by 6 bases, with 15 bases between. This CDR3 is 13 amino acids long. Germline loops: CDR1 DFQATT, CDR2 SNEGSKA (reference sequence). CDR3 loop: CSAHEAGLDTQYF. DNA of the CDR3: TGCAGTGCTCACGAGGCGGGGCTGGATACGCAGTATTTT.

The chain has TRBV2 and TRBJ2-7; 10 nucleotides agree with TRBD2. This CDR3 region has 18 residues. Germline loops: CDR1 SNHLY, CDR2 FYNNEI. V was clipped by 11 bases and J by 0 bases; unmatched bases: 19. The CDR3 sequence is CAFCLRLAGEVSSYEQYF. CDR3 coding DNA: TGTGCCTTCTGTTTGAGGCTAGCGGGAGAAGTTAGCTCCTACGAGCAGTACTTC.

The chain employs TRBV20-1 and TRBJ2-1, with D uncertain. The CDR3 totals 12 residues. V was trimmed by 7 bases and J by 4 bases, leaving 11 bases between them. Germline assignment: CDR1 DFQATT and CDR2 SNEGSKA (reference sequence). The DNA of the CDR3 is TGCAGTGGCCATACCGATTACAATGAGCAGTTCTTC. Its protein product is CSGHTDYNEQFF.

This clonotype has only a few counts. The chain combines TRBV20-1 with TRBJ2-7, with TRBD1 matching over 9 bases. Germline lookup yields CDR1 DFQATT and CDR2 SNEGSKA (reference sequence). V lost 6 bases to trimming and J lost 1 base; unmatched junction nucleotides: 7. The CDR3 spans 14 residues. The CDR3: CSAGQGQISYEQYF. In nucleotides, the CDR3 is TGCAGTGCGGGACAGGGCCAGATATCCTACGAGCAGTACTTC.

The chain uses TRBV10-2 and TRBJ2-5, with 7 bases lining up with TRBD2. V gave up 4 bases and J gave up 4 bases; unmatched junction bases: 9. The germline CDR1 and CDR2 sequences are WSHSY and SAAADI. CDR3 length: 15 amino acids. In nucleotides, the CDR3 is TGCGCCAGCAGTGGTCCTAGCGGACAAAGAGAGACCCAGTACTTC. Amino acids: CASSGPSGQRETQYF.

This clonotype was observed a handful of times. This chain connects TRBV5-1 to TRBJ2-1; TRBD2 agrees at 7 bases. From germline, CDR1 is SGHRS and CDR2 YFSETQ. CDR3 length: 16 residues. J lost 5 bases, V lost 0 bases, and 8 bases had no gene match. The CDR3 nucleotides are TGCGCCAGCAGCTTGGCCGGCGGGAGCTTTAACAATGAGCAGTTCTTC. The encoded protein is CASSLAGGSFNNEQFF.

The table lists this clonotype with a few counts. The chain recombines TRBV28 with TRBJ1-1; D gene unclear. Trimming removed 7 bases at V and 5 bases at J, with 11 bases between. Germline CDR1 reads MDHEN; CDR2 reads SYDVKM. The CDR3 length is 12 residues. The CDR3 nucleotides are TGTGCCAGCAAAAGTGGGTATACTGAAGCTTTCTTT. This codes for CASKSGYTEAFF. Together with reference TRBV28 and TRBJ1-1, the CDR3 gives the full variable domain: DVKVTQSSRYLVKRTGEKVFLECVQDMDHENMFWYRQDPGLGLRLIYFSYDVKMKEKGDIPEGYSVSREKKERFSLILESASTNQTSMYLCASKSGYTEAFFGQGTRLTVV.

This clonotype was detected a few times. The chain recombines TRBV27 with TRBJ2-5; D remains unclear. CDR3 size: 12 residues. Per germline, CDR1 MNHEY and CDR2 SMNVEV (reference sequence). V was pared by 10 bases and J by 4 bases, with 13 bases between. In DNA form, the CDR3 reads TGTGCCACCCGAACTCGGGTAGAGACCCAGTACTTC. This sequence encodes CATRTRVETQYF.